Presented here are 27 T cell receptor beta chains from one specimen sequenced in a study of OX40 agonist ivuxolimab in advanced cancers. Repertoires were generated with immunoSEQ multiplex PCR, while TCRdb's copy carries only in-frame clones and drops some. The table includes some 60,000 clones, 91% detected once. The sample in question was CD4+ or CD8+ T cells sorted from blood, obtained in a trial of the OX40 agonist ivuxolimab. The receptors here all came from an adult with an advanced solid tumor such as melanoma, head and neck, liver or kidney cancer.

The chain employs TRBV5-1 and TRBJ1-2; D perhaps matches TRBD1 (6 bases). The CDR3 is 15 amino acids. Germline lookup yields CDR1 SGHRS and CDR2 YFSETQ. Trimming left V 2 bases short and J 8 bases short, with 19 bases between. This chain's CDR3 is CASSLSGQDLAGYTF. Written as DNA, the CDR3 is TGCGCCAGCAGCTTATCGGGACAAGACCTCGCGGGCTACACCTTC.

The chain carries TRBV2 and TRBJ2-1; 10 bases are shared with TRBD2. The CDR3 consists of 15 residues. Germline values: CDR1 SNHLY, CDR2 FYNNEI. Trimming took 6 bases from V and 8 from J; bases not matched to a gene: 10. The CDR3 sequence: CASRASSGSWDEQFF. The CDR3 nucleotides read TGTGCCAGCAGGGCGTCTAGCGGGAGTTGGGATGAGCAGTTCTTC.

The chain uses TRBV28 and TRBJ2-1; 7 bases agree with TRBD1. Losses at the gene ends were 9 bases for V and 7 bases for J; bases not matched to a gene: 15. The CDR3 spans 15 residues. Germline values: CDR1 MDHEN, CDR2 SYDVKM. The CDR3 here is CASTSRGGSKNEQFF. The CDR3 nucleotides read TGTGCCAGTACCTCGAGAGGGGGCTCGAAGAATGAGCAGTTCTTC.

This chain connects TRBV5-1 to TRBJ2-1, with 7 bases aligning to TRBD1. With 1 base clipped from V and 11 bases from J, the junction kept 6 bases outside the gene matches. Germline V gene sequence: CDR1 SGHRS, CDR2 YFSETQ. The CDR3 totals 13 residues. DNA for the CDR3: TGCGCCAGCAGCTTGTCCAGGGGGAATCAGCAGTTCTTC. Protein sequence: CASSLSRGNQQFF.

The rearrangement links TRBV6-5 to TRBJ1-5; perhaps TRBD1 as D (6 bases). In germline, CDR1 is MNHEY, CDR2 SVGAGI. Trimming took off 6 bases at V and 1 base at J, with 13 bases between the two ends. This CDR3 contains 15 residues. The CDR3 here is CASSRTGISNQPQHF. The CDR3 DNA sequence: TGTGCCAGCAGCCGCACAGGGATAAGCAATCAGCCCCAGCATTTT.

The chain has TRBV6-5 and TRBJ2-7, with D perhaps TRBD2 (5 bases). V dropped 5 bases and J dropped 0 bases, with 14 bases sitting between them. This CDR3 has 15 residues. Per germline, CDR1 MNHEY and CDR2 SVGAGI. The CDR3 spells CASSPSGHSSYEQYF. DNA of the CDR3: TGTGCCAGCAGTCCCAGCGGCCATAGCTCCTACGAGCAGTACTTC.

A few counts support this clone. In DNA form, the CDR3 reads TGTGCCACCAGCGCGAGCAGGGATGGCTACACCTTC. This encodes CATSASRDGYTF. The J gene is TRBJ1-2, the V gene TRBV15; possibly TRBD1 for D (5 bases). This CDR3 comprises 12 residues. Trimming pared 5 bases from V and 6 bases from J, leaving 10 bases between. Germline V gene lookup returns CDR1 LNHNV and CDR2 YYDKDF (reference sequence).

This chain links TRBV11-1 with TRBJ2-1; D is uncertain. Trimming left V 1 base short and J 5 bases short, with 6 bases between. The CDR3 length is 13 residues. Germline V gene lookup returns CDR1 SGHAT and CDR2 FQDESV (reference sequence). The CDR3 sequence is CASSLGANNEQFF. In DNA form, the CDR3 reads TGTGCCAGCAGCTTAGGAGCGAACAATGAGCAGTTCTTC. The full variable domain, with the rest looked up from reference TRBV11-1 and TRBJ2-1, is EAEVAQSPRYKITEKSQAVAFWCDPISGHATLYWYRQILGQGPELLVQFQDESVVDDSQLPKDRFSAERLKGVDSTLKIQPAELGDSAMYLCASSLGANNEQFFGPGTRLTVL.

Written as DNA, the CDR3 is TGTGCCAGCAGTGCGGCGGGGACAGGGAGATACTACGAGCAGTACTTC. Its translation is CASSAAGTGRYYEQYF. The chain joins TRBV28 to TRBJ2-7, with 9 bases matching TRBD1. Losses at the gene ends were 5 bases for V and 3 bases for J; bases not matched to a gene: 11. CDR3 length: 16 residues. In germline, CDR1 is MDHEN, CDR2 SYDVKM.

Of note for this clone: Distinct nucleotide sequences in the sample also encode this CDR3. The chain combines TRBV11-2 with TRBJ2-7, with 9 bases lining up with TRBD2. Trimming removed 3 bases from V and 4 bases from J; junction bases left unmatched: 4. This CDR3 comprises 14 residues. Germline assignment: CDR1 SGHAT and CDR2 FQNNGV. CDR3 protein: CASSLRLAAYEQYF. CDR3 nucleotide sequence: TGTGCCAGCAGCTTGAGACTAGCGGCGTACGAGCAGTACTTC.

The rearrangement uses TRBV7-3 and TRBJ2-2, with 8 positions matching TRBD2. This CDR3 has 15 residues. The V gene's germline CDR1 is SGHTA and CDR2 FQGTGA. J was trimmed by 1 base and V by 6 bases; bases with no gene match: 4. The CDR3 protein is CASRITSGNTGELFF. The CDR3 DNA reads TGTGCCAGCAGAATTACTAGCGGGAACACCGGGGAGCTGTTTTTT.

The chain links TRBV9 to TRBJ1-1; the D is unclear. The germline gives CDR1 SGDLS, CDR2 YYNGEE. The V gene lost 4 bases and the J gene lost 0 bases, with 7 bases spanning the gap. CDR3 size: 13 residues. The CDR3 is CASSSGLNTEAFF. The DNA of the CDR3 is TGTGCCAGCAGCAGTGGGCTGAACACTGAAGCTTTCTTT.

The gene calls are TRBV18 and TRBJ1-5; possibly TRBD1 for D (6 bases). Germline CDR1 KGHSH, CDR2 LQKENI. V lost 3 bases and J 0 bases, leaving 12 bases between the germline ends. This CDR3 has 16 residues. CDR3 nucleotides: TGTGCCAGCTCACCGCAAACAGGGAATAGCAATCAGCCCCAGCATTTT. This encodes CASSPQTGNSNQPQHF.

The chain uses TRBV7-8 and TRBJ2-1; no clear D. This CDR3 has 11 amino acids. Trimming cost V 5 bases and J 15 bases, with 14 bases left between them. Per the germline V gene, CDR1 is SGHVS and CDR2 is FQNEAQ. The CDR3 DNA is TGTGCCAGCAGCCTACCTGGCCCTCCGTTCTTC. Its translation is CASSLPGPPFF.

The chain couples TRBV27 to TRBJ2-4, with TRBD1 matching over 7 bases. V lost 4 bases and J lost 13; bases outside the gene matches: 7. The CDR3 consists of 12 residues. Germline V gene lookup returns CDR1 MNHEY and CDR2 SMNVEV (reference sequence). In DNA, the CDR3 is TGTGCCAGCAGTTCATCCTCGGACAGGCAGTACTTC. Protein product: CASSSSSDRQYF.

The gene calls are TRBV4-1 and TRBJ1-5, with 9 bases identical to TRBD1. The CDR3 length is 14 residues. CDR1 MGHRA and CDR2 YSYEKL come from the germline V gene. The junction had 0 bases not matched to a gene; V was cut back by 1 base and J by 5 bases. The CDR3 coding sequence is TGCGCCAGCAGCCAAGGACAGGGGGATCAGCCCCAGCATTTT. Its translation is CASSQGQGDQPQHF.

CDR3 in DNA: TGTGCCAGCAGCTGGACAGGGGCTGGGGCCAACGTCCTGACTTTC. Translation gives CASSWTGAGANVLTF. This chain joins TRBV7-9 and TRBJ2-6; TRBD1 agrees at 9 bases. This CDR3 is built from 15 residues. Germline loops: CDR1 SEHNR, CDR2 FQNEAQ (reference sequence). The junction had 0 bases not matched to a gene; V was cut back by 4 bases and J by 2 bases.

The genes are TRBV6-1 and TRBJ1-5; a weak D match, TRBD1 (6 bases). Germline V CDR1 and CDR2: MNHNS, SASEGT. Trimming removed 4 bases from V and 1 base from J, with 17 bases in between. The CDR3 covers 17 residues. The CDR3 DNA reads as TGTGCCAGCAGTGTTCGGCAGAGGGGGGTAAGCAATCAGCCCCAGCATTTT. Its protein product is CASSVRQRGVSNQPQHF.

This sequence joins TRBV7-2 and TRBJ2-3, with D tentatively TRBD1 (5 bases). The germline CDR1 and CDR2 sequences are SGHTA and FQGNSA. The V and J ends lost 5 bases and 13 bases respectively, with 13 bases between them. The CDR3 totals 11 residues. CDR3 in DNA: TGTGCCAGCAGCCCCCGGACAAAAGAGTATTTT. Its protein product is CASSPRTKEYF. The entire variable domain, with the rest obtained from reference TRBV7-2 and TRBJ2-3, is as follows: GAGVSQSPSNKVTEKGKDVELRCDPISGHTALYWYRQSLGQGLEFLIYFQGNSAPDKSGLPSDRFSAERTGGSVSTLTIQRTQQEDSAVYLCASSPRTKEYFGPGTRLTVL.

V gene TRBV10-3 combines with J gene TRBJ2-3; 8 nucleotides align to TRBD1. Germline loops: CDR1 ENHRY, CDR2 SYGVKD. The CDR3 has 14 amino acids. Losses at the gene ends were 4 bases for V and 1 base for J; bases not matched to a gene: 1. CDR3 in DNA: TGTGCCATCAGTGGGGGACAGGGCACAGATACGCAGTATTTT. Translating gives CAISGGQGTDTQYF.

The chain has TRBV5-8 and TRBJ2-1; TRBD2 agrees at 7 bases. The CDR3 covers 15 residues. Germline V gives CDR1 SGHTS, CDR2 YDEGEE. J was trimmed by 4 bases and V by 4 bases; bases with no gene match: 8. In DNA form, the CDR3 reads TGTGCCAGCAGCCCCGGACTAGGAAGGTACAATGAGCAGTTCTTC. Its translation is CASSPGLGRYNEQFF.

The gene calls are TRBV15 and TRBJ2-7; no clear D. Trimming shortened V by 0 bases and J by 0 bases, and 12 bases separated the two germline ends. Germline CDR1 and CDR2: LNHNV and YYDKDF (reference sequence). There are 16 residues in the CDR3. The CDR3 protein is CATSRDSAGLSYEQYF. Written as DNA, the CDR3 is TGTGCCACCAGCAGAGATTCGGCAGGCCTCTCCTACGAGCAGTACTTC.

J is TRBJ2-1 and V is TRBV11-3; D is perhaps TRBD1 or TRBD2 (5 bases each). The CDR3 is 13 amino acids. Germline loops: CDR1 SGHNT, CDR2 YENEEA. Trimming removed 4 bases from V and 10 bases from J, with 14 bases in between. The CDR3 loop reads CASSSGGEGEQFF. For the CDR3, the DNA is TGTGCCAGCAGCTCCGGCGGTGAGGGGGAGCAGTTCTTC.

With regard to this clone: Here the CDR3 omits its conserved ending phenylalanine or tryptophan, so a read error is the likely source. No DNA is shown, since the ends of the CDR3 on it are uncertain; the CDR3 is the one TCRdb lists. The chain employs TRBV21-1 and TRBJ1-2; the table's D call, TRBD1, has no DNA check behind it. TRBV21-1 corresponds to a pseudogene. The CDR3 length equals 15 residues, ends included. The CDR3 loop is CASSQTGFSDYGYTS.

The rearrangement joins TRBV25-1 to TRBJ1-5, with D uncertain. The CDR3 loop spans 14 amino acids. The V end was cut by 2 bases, the J end by 4 bases, with 9 bases between. Looked up from germline, CDR1 is MGHDK and CDR2 is SYGVNS. CDR3 sequence: CASSETLANQPQHF. In DNA, the CDR3 is TGTGCCAGCAGTGAAACGTTGGCAAATCAGCCCCAGCATTTT.

The chain is built from TRBV28 and TRBJ2-6; D call uncertain. CDR1 is MDHEN and CDR2 is SYDVKM in the germline V gene. Trimming cost V 3 bases and J 0 bases, with 3 bases left between them. This CDR3 is built from 14 residues. The CDR3 loop is CASSLHSGANVLTF. The CDR3 DNA reads as TGTGCCAGCAGTTTGCACTCTGGGGCCAACGTCCTGACTTTC.

The chain couples TRBV27 to TRBJ2-5, with a possible D match to TRBD2 (6 bases). TRBJ2-7 explains the end of the DNA better; the J call may be wrong. Germline CDR1 and CDR2: MNHEY and SMNVEV (reference sequence). The CDR3 runs to 14 residues. The CDR3 DNA sequence: TGTGCCAGCAGTTCCTACGGGGGAGGTAACGAGCAGTACTTC. Its translation is CASSSYGGGNEQYF.